Detailed here is one TCR beta chain. Its antigen remains unidentified. The data derive from a study of cytotoxic CD8 clonotypes in ibrutinib-treated CLL. Points from the study as a whole: Patients showed higher baseline clonality than age-matched healthy donors, and it tracked circulating CD8+ T-cell counts.

Some clones are missing from TCRdb's copy, which holds only in-frame ones; the method was immunoSEQ multiplex PCR. The sample holds over 250,000 clones, 76% seen once. This sequence originates from a human donor with chronic lymphocytic leukemia. Material: PBMCs, obtained at disease progression, from a patient treated with ibrutinib.

The DNA of the CDR3 is TGTGCCAGCTCACCAGCGCAGCGGGAGGGCCTGTACGAGCAGTACTTC. Translating gives CASSPAQREGLYEQYF. V gene TRBV18 combines with J gene TRBJ2-7; 10 bases align to TRBD2. CDR1 is KGHSH and CDR2 is LQKENI in the germline V gene. With V trimmed by 2 bases and J by 4 bases, 8 bases remained unmatched. The CDR3 is 16 residues long.